This T cell receptor (beta chain) was identified in a study of CD8 T cells in ankylosing spondylitis. Study-wide results and limits: Relatively rare in peripheral blood, disease-linked clones were also CD8+. In reactive arthritis synovial fluid and blood, some motif variants had been reported before. Reports say disease-linked clones showed up significantly more in matched ankylosing spondylitis synovial fluid.

This clonotype came up a few times. What it recognizes is unknown. The authors made TCR beta libraries by quantitative 5'-RACE with molecular barcodes. TCRdb analysed the 5' RACE reads with MiXCR anew, one entry per CDR3 protein. The sample consists of under 120,000 distinct CDR3 sequences, 24% of them appearing once. V lost 5 bases to trimming and J lost 1 base, with 9 bases between them. The germline V gene has CDR1 SSHAT and CDR2 FNYEAQ (reference sequence). The CDR3 runs to 14 residues. The chain uses TRBV7-7 and TRBJ2-1; D call uncertain. The source material was synovial fluid, either unsorted or a sorted T cell fraction (not recorded which). The receptor's source is a male donor with ankylosing spondylitis. The CDR3 sequence: CASSRLGSYNEQFF. CDR3 nucleotide sequence: TGTGCCAGCAGCCGACTGGGTTCCTACAATGAGCAGTTCTTC.